This T cell receptor (beta chain) is from a study of Graves' ophthalmopathy and Graves' hyperthyroidism. The CDR3 consists of 15 residues. Germline V lookup: CDR1 MNHEY, CDR2 SVGAGI. V shed 4 bases and J shed 1 base, with 13 bases lying between them. This clonotype was counted ten times or more. Certain patients were not enrolled. These were patients with other autoimmune diseases, uncontrolled infections, pregnancy or lactation. Serum thyroxine and TRAb, along with clinical symptoms, thyroid ultrasound and orbital computed tomography, were what diagnosis relied on. TCR beta CDR3 regions were amplified from RNA transcripts. HTBI primers primed a first-round RT-PCR, and a second-round multiplex PCR followed. TCRdb analysed the multiplex PCR reads with MiXCR anew, one entry per CDR3 protein. The table includes hundreds of thousands of distinct CDR3 sequences, over 20% detected once.

Sequencing was performed on peripheral blood. The source of this sequence is a woman younger than 35 with stable Graves' hyperthyroidism. Some clones in this sample may be carry-over from other donors' samples. The chain employs TRBV6-5 and TRBJ1-2; tentatively, D is TRBD1 (6 bases). This CDR3 reads CASSSLQGINYGYTF. The CDR3 nucleotides are TGTGCCAGCAGTTCCTTACAGGGAATTAACTATGGCTACACCTTC.